Below are 27 T cell receptor beta chains sequenced from a single sample in a study of PD-L1 blockade in urothelial cancer. Profiled with immunoSEQ multiplex PCR; TCRdb holds only in-frame clones, not every one. The sample yields under 100,000 clones, 82% seen once. Specimen: PBMCs, collected around atezolizumab (anti-PD-L1) treatment. The receptor set was obtained from a man in his 70s with urothelial cancer.

This clone was seen repeatedly, ten times or more. The chain joins TRBV7-2 to TRBJ2-3, with D possibly TRBD2 on 5 matching bases. CDR3 length: 18 amino acids. V shed 1 base and J shed 0 bases, with 17 bases lying between them. Germline V gene lookup returns CDR1 SGHTA and CDR2 FQGNSA. The CDR3, as DNA: TGTGCCAGCAGCTTAGGGTCCGGGGTTGGGTCTAGCACAGATACGCAGTATTTT. This translates into CASSLGSGVGSSTDTQYF.

The chain is built from TRBV18 and TRBJ1-1, with 7 bases that match TRBD1. With 2 bases clipped from V and 3 bases from J, the junction kept 6 bases outside the gene matches. Germline V gene data show CDR1 as KGHSH and CDR2 as LQKENI. This CDR3 has 15 residues. The CDR3 coding sequence is TGTGCCAGCTCACCATCCACAGGGGCGGACACTGAAGCTTTCTTT. It codes for CASSPSTGADTEAFF.

The rearrangement joins TRBV11-3 to TRBJ2-1, with D possibly being TRBD1 (6 bases). Per germline, CDR1 SGHNT and CDR2 YENEEA. V dropped 3 bases and J dropped 7 bases, with 19 bases sitting between them. The CDR3 loop spans 16 amino acids. The CDR3 is CASSFDQGQFRNEQFF. The CDR3 DNA is TGTGCCAGCAGCTTCGATCAGGGGCAGTTCAGAAATGAGCAGTTCTTC.

The V and J genes are TRBV12-5 and TRBJ2-1; 13 nucleotides align to TRBD2. The germline V gene encodes CDR1 LGHNT and CDR2 FRNRAP. V lost 6 bases, J lost 2 bases, and 4 bases stayed unmatched. This CDR3 has 16 residues. The CDR3 here is CASGRGLAGPYNEQFF. The CDR3 bases are TGTGCTAGTGGCCGGGGACTAGCGGGGCCCTACAATGAGCAGTTCTTC. The variable domain in full, completed from reference TRBV12-5 and TRBJ2-1, reads DARVTQTPRHKVTEMGQEVTMRCQPILGHNTVFWYRQTMMQGLELLAYFRNRAPLDDSGMPKDRFSAEMPDATLATLKIQPSEPRDSAVYFCASGRGLAGPYNEQFFGPGTRLTVL.

V usage is TRBV11-2 and J usage is TRBJ2-1, with D tentatively TRBD2 (5 bases). CDR1 is SGHAT and CDR2 is FQNNGV in the germline V gene. Deletions cut 1 base from V and 9 bases from J, with 7 bases between. This CDR3 contains 12 residues. The chain's CDR3 is CASSLGSGEQFF. For the CDR3, the DNA is TGTGCCAGCAGCTTAGGGAGCGGTGAGCAGTTCTTC.

The V call is TRBV7-2, the J call TRBJ2-7; D perhaps matches TRBD1 (5 bases). The assigned J gene may be wrong: the sequence end matches TRBJ2-1 better. The CDR3 is 12 amino acids. Germline V gene sequence: CDR1 SGHTA, CDR2 FQGNSA. CDR3 nucleotides: TGTGCCAGCAGCCAAGGGGTATTCGAGCAGTTCTTC. It translates to CASSQGVFEQFF.

The chain joins TRBV2 to TRBJ2-5; 7 nucleotides line up with TRBD1. J lost 0 bases, V lost 4 bases, and 5 bases had no gene match. The germline CDR1 and CDR2 sequences are SNHLY and FYNNEI. This CDR3 contains 15 residues. As DNA, the CDR3 is TGTGCCAGCAGTGTGCTGGGACAGTACCAAGAGACCCAGTACTTC. Protein: CASSVLGQYQETQYF.

The chain joins TRBV12-5 to TRBJ1-2, with D possibly matching TRBD1 (5 bases). The V end lost 7 bases, the J end lost 6 bases, and 15 bases lay between the germline ends. The CDR3 runs to 13 residues. Germline loops: CDR1 LGHNT, CDR2 FRNRAP. This CDR3 is CASAPSGGNGYTF. CDR3 in DNA: TGTGCTAGTGCCCCCTCGGGGGGTAATGGCTACACCTTC.

The J gene is TRBJ2-3, the V gene TRBV27; no reliable D call. The CDR3 has 16 amino acids. Germline-derived CDR1 and CDR2 are MNHEY and SMNVEV (reference sequence). V dropped 2 bases and J dropped 0 bases, with 12 bases sitting between them. CDR3 nucleotides: TGTGCCAGCAGTTTACAGGTTACTCGTAGCACAGATACGCAGTATTTT. It codes for CASSLQVTRSTDTQYF.

In its sample, this clone was seen a few times. The chain couples TRBV11-1 to TRBJ1-2; TRBD1 aligns across 8 bases. The CDR3 is 12 residues long. V lost 5 bases and J lost 10; bases outside the gene matches: 6. CDR1 is SGHAT, CDR2 FQDESV, per germline (reference sequence). CDR3 residues: CASSNRQGIYTF. For the CDR3, the DNA is TGTGCCAGCAGCAATCGACAGGGGATCTACACCTTC. Full variable domain (outside the CDR3, taken from reference TRBV11-1 and TRBJ1-2): EAEVAQSPRYKITEKSQAVAFWCDPISGHATLYWYRQILGQGPELLVQFQDESVVDDSQLPKDRFSAERLKGVDSTLKIQPAELGDSAMYLCASSNRQGIYTFGSGTRLTVV.

This rearrangement joins TRBV11-2 to TRBJ2-7; tentative D call: TRBD1 (6 bases). The ends were cut back, 5 bases at V and 3 bases at J, with 17 bases in the middle. CDR3 length equals 15 residues. In germline, CDR1 is SGHAT, CDR2 FQNNGV. The CDR3 here is CASSPLGRGSYEQYF. The CDR3 coding sequence is TGTGCCAGCAGCCCCCTCGGCAGGGGCAGCTACGAGCAGTACTTC.

This sequence joins TRBV7-9 and TRBJ2-7, with a weak D call TRBD2 (8 bases). This CDR3 contains 17 residues. Trimming stripped 5 bases from V and 1 base from J, with 21 bases between. Germline V lookup: CDR1 SEHNR, CDR2 FQNEAQ (reference sequence). CDR3 in amino acids: CASSTRGRGALSYEQYF. The CDR3 DNA follows: TGTGCCAGCAGCACGAGGGGGCGGGGGGCGCTTTCCTACGAGCAGTACTTC.

The chain is built from TRBV19 and TRBJ1-5; tentative D call: TRBD1 (5 bases). Trimming stripped 4 bases from V and 0 bases from J, with 10 bases between. CDR1 LNHDA and CDR2 SQIVND come from the germline V gene (reference sequence). CDR3 length: 15 residues. CDR3 sequence (DNA): TGTGCCAGTAGTAAGGGGAGGTTTAGCAATCAGCCCCAGCATTTT. Residues: CASSKGRFSNQPQHF.

The gene calls are TRBV6-4 and TRBJ1-5, with D possibly matching TRBD1 (6 bases). Trimming removed 2 bases from V and 2 bases from J, with 10 bases in between. This CDR3 has 15 amino acids. Germline CDR1 and CDR2: MRHNA and SNTAGT. The CDR3 DNA follows: TGTGCCAGCAGTGACCAGGCAGGGGGCAATCAGCCCCAGCATTTT. Encoded protein: CASSDQAGGNQPQHF.

This clone has just one count. This sequence joins TRBV14 and TRBJ1-1, with 8 bases fitting TRBD1. Germline lookup yields CDR1 SGHDN and CDR2 FVKESK. The V gene end was trimmed by 6 bases and the J gene end by 3 bases; junction bases not matched to a gene: 9. The CDR3 consists of 15 residues. The CDR3 DNA is TGTGCCAGCAGGCAACAGGGGGGTTGGGACACTGAAGCTTTCTTT. This encodes CASRQQGGWDTEAFF.

CDR3 DNA: TGCGCCAGCAGCCAAGATTCGGGTGGGTATCAGCCCCAGCATTTT. It yields the protein CASSQDSGGYQPQHF. This chain connects TRBV4-3 to TRBJ1-5; no firm D call. CDR3 length: 15 residues. CDR1 LGHNA and CDR2 YSLEER come from the germline V gene. Trimming pared 0 bases from V and 5 bases from J, leaving 11 bases between.

This chain uses TRBV21-1 with TRBJ2-7; no check of the table's D call, TRBD1, against the DNA was made. TRBV21-1 is deemed a pseudogene. The CDR3 runs to 18 residues. This CDR3 is CASSKGLGPGPDSYEQYF. Written as DNA, the CDR3 is TGTGCCAGCAGCAAAGGATTGGGGCCAGGACCGGATTCCTACGAGCAGTACTTC.

The table lists this clone with a count of one. The J gene is TRBJ1-1, the V gene TRBV6-6; 8 bases match TRBD1. Trimming at V came to 2 bases and at J to 6 bases, leaving 8 bases not matched to a gene. The CDR3 is 15 amino acids. CDR1 MNHNY and CDR2 SVGAGI come from the germline V gene (reference sequence). The CDR3 bases are TGTGCCAGCAGTTACGCAGGGGGCTTTATACCTGAAGCTTTCTTT. It translates to CASSYAGGFIPEAFF.

The rearrangement joins TRBV28 to TRBJ1-1, with D possibly TRBD1 on 5 matching bases. Per the germline V gene, CDR1 is MDHEN and CDR2 is SYDVKM. The CDR3 is 12 residues long. V lost 5 bases, J lost 3 bases, and 7 bases lay in between. The CDR3 coding sequence is TGTGCCAGCAGTGGGGGGTACACTGAAGCTTTCTTT. It encodes CASSGGYTEAFF.

V gene TRBV11-3 combines with J gene TRBJ2-1; D is perhaps TRBD1 (5 bases). V was shortened by 5 bases and J by 8 bases, with 16 bases between the two germline ends. Germline loops: CDR1 SGHNT, CDR2 YENEEA. CDR3 size: 14 residues. CDR3 DNA: TGTGCCAGCAGCCCGACAGTGTATGGGGATGAGCAGTTCTTC. It specifies CASSPTVYGDEQFF.

The chain recombines TRBV25-1 with TRBJ1-1, with TRBD1 as a possible D gene (6 bases). Deletions cut 4 bases from V and 11 bases from J, with 14 bases between. The germline V gene has CDR1 MGHDK and CDR2 SYGVNS. CDR3 size: 12 residues. CDR3 DNA sequence: TGTGCCAGCAGTGGAGGGGGACTACCTGCTTTCTTT. This encodes CASSGGGLPAFF.

The genes are TRBV11-3 and TRBJ2-5, with D unclear. This CDR3 contains 13 residues. CDR1 SGHNT and CDR2 YENEEA come from the germline V gene. V lost 1 base to trimming and J lost 4 bases, with 7 bases between them. The CDR3 nucleotides are TGTGCCAGCAGCTTAGGTACAGCAGAGACCCAGTACTTC. This encodes CASSLGTAETQYF.

For the CDR3, the DNA is TGTGCCAGCAGCCCCCTGACAGGGTCGTATGAAAAACTGTTTTTT. Translation: CASSPLTGSYEKLFF. The chain employs TRBV9 and TRBJ1-4; 7 nucleotides match TRBD1. Germline lookup yields CDR1 SGDLS and CDR2 YYNGEE. Germline trimming cut 4 bases from V and 6 bases from J; bases unmatched to any gene: 9. This CDR3 spans 15 amino acids.

V is TRBV18 and J is TRBJ1-4, with D possibly matching TRBD1 (6 bases). The CDR3 consists of 17 residues. Trimming shortened V by 5 bases and J by 4 bases, and 20 bases separated the two germline ends. Germline-derived CDR1 and CDR2 are KGHSH and LQKENI. The chain's CDR3 is CASSSRQLDSFNEKLFF. CDR3 nucleotides: TGTGCCAGCTCATCCCGCCAACTGGACAGCTTTAATGAAAAACTGTTTTTT.

This clone was observed many times. This sequence joins TRBV4-1 and TRBJ2-3, with TRBD2 as a possible D gene (6 bases). Germline CDR1 and CDR2: MGHRA and YSYEKL. The CDR3 has 15 amino acids. Trimming removed 0 bases from V and 0 bases from J, with 7 bases in between. The CDR3 is CASSQDGGSTDTQYF. CDR3 nucleotide sequence: TGCGCCAGCAGCCAAGATGGGGGGAGCACAGATACGCAGTATTTT.

V is TRBV7-9 and J is TRBJ1-4; 9 bases match TRBD1. Germline V gives CDR1 SEHNR, CDR2 FQNEAQ (reference sequence). The length of the CDR3 is 14 residues. V was pared by 5 bases and J by 6 bases, with 4 bases of the junction left unmatched. The chain's CDR3 is CASSRTGDDEKLFF. The DNA of the CDR3 is TGTGCCAGCAGCCGGACAGGGGATGATGAAAAACTGTTTTTT.

This chain links TRBV7-2 with TRBJ1-2, with 9 bases fitting TRBD1. The CDR3 loop spans 14 amino acids. Germline CDR1 SGHTA, CDR2 FQGNSA. The ends lost 5 bases at V and 2 bases at J; junction bases unmatched: 3. The CDR3 DNA is TGTGCCAGCAGCCAGACAGGGGGGAACTATGGCTACACCTTC. Translating gives CASSQTGGNYGYTF.